This T cell receptor beta chain comes out of a study of cytomegalovirus exposure and HLA in healthy donors. Trimming took 6 bases from V and 4 from J, leaving 16 bases between them. The CDR3 length is 15 residues. Germline CDR1 is SGHNT and CDR2 is YENEEA. In the case of this clone: Its antigen is as yet unknown.

Study observations and caveats: A later analysis reportedly found that, within productive TCRs, an Asian-associated ancestry cluster had fewer N-insertions than the mean observed across the roughly 670 donors. Reported results showed that the classifier diagnosed cytomegalovirus status with high specificity and sensitivity.

Use of 60 Vbeta and 13 Jbeta primers characterized the PCR. TCRdb keeps only in-frame clones here, not all; method: immunoSEQ multiplex PCR. The repertoire includes 200,000 or so clones, roughly 80% of them detected once, and less than 4.5% sits in the top ten. The receptor was isolated from a man aged 45-65 years in good health and CMV-seronegative. The chain is built from TRBV11-3 and TRBJ2-1; the D gene is possibly TRBD1 (7 bases). Sequencing was carried out using PBMCs. This chain's CDR3 is CASSRGGGGYNEQFF. CDR3 in DNA: TGTGCCAGCAGTCGAGGAGGGGGCGGTTACAATGAGCAGTTCTTC. The complete variable domain, with remaining parts taken from reference TRBV11-3 and TRBJ2-1, reads EAGVVQSPRYKIIEKKQPVAFWCNPISGHNTLYWYLQNLGQGPELLIRYENEEAVDDSQLPKDRFSAERLKGVDSTLKIQPAELGDSAVYLCASSRGGGGYNEQFFGPGTRLTVL.